This T cell receptor (beta chain) was sequenced during a study of monozygotic twins with inflammatory bowel disease (dated by TCRdb to between 2018 and 2021). Background on the whole study: The full study comprised around 30 monozygotic twin pairs: nine German pairs (four IBD-concordant, five IBD-discordant) and 19 IBD-discordant Danish pairs. The search for disease-associated traits relied mainly on comparing, within discordant pairs, IBD patients with their genetically identical healthy co-twins. Each individual had, on average, about 151 000 unique TCRalpha sequences and 181 000 unique TCRbeta sequences available for analysis.

The method was 5' RACE. Each TCR library was prepared from about 3,300 ng of total RNA. For each sample, cDNA was synthesized in eight separate reactions using SMARTScribe reverse transcriptase. Unique molecular identifiers containing a 6-nucleotide sample barcode were introduced through template switching during cDNA synthesis. Amplification of TCRalpha and TCRbeta cDNA involved two nested PCRs of 16 and 9 cycles, and each PCR was followed by bead purification. Before amplification, the cDNA was treated with uracil DNA-glycosylase and purified using the QIAquick PCR purification kit. The second PCR was the step at which Illumina TruSeq-compatible adapters and sample-specific barcodes were added. TapeStation and Qubit were used to check library quality and concentration, and 4 to 6 ng of each library was pooled. Pooled libraries were sequenced on an Illumina HiSeq2500 single-index Rapid Run with 2 x 100 bp reads and custom sequencing primers. Regarding the original processing steps: MiGEC version 1.2.6 was used for UMI-based consensus assembly, which corrected PCR and sequencing errors. MiXCR version 2.1.1 handled V(D)J alignment, clonotype assembly and CDR3 extraction. To normalise gene usage, clonotype sharing and MAIT/NKT TCR abundance, the analysis used the top 1000, 10 000 and 20 000 clonotypes per sample. After downsampling to 27 000 UMIs, diversity was calculated as the inverse Simpson index using the vegan R package. Paired Mann-Whitney U tests were applied to discordant twin pairs, and Benjamini-Hochberg correction was used for multiple testing. TCRdb reprocessed the sequencing reads and holds a single record per CDR3 protein sequence, with no DNA. The V and J calls reflect TCRdb's pipeline rather than the authors' work. The sample has 400,000 or so distinct CDR3 sequences on record. The ten largest clones take up about 2.6% of the sample.

A roughly 2.6 ml peripheral blood sample was drawn into PAXgene tubes per donor and stored at -80°C. Without any T cell sorting, total RNA was extracted from whole blood using the PAXgene blood miRNA kit on an automated QIAcube. Deep TCRalpha and TCRbeta repertoire profiling with unique molecular barcoding was performed on peripheral blood of monozygotic twin pairs concordant or discordant for inflammatory bowel disease. Smoking habits were recorded for all twin pairs, and individuals were classified as current, former or never smokers. Summary of the overall study and its limitations: Different T cell subtypes could not be distinguished in the analysis. IBD patients had lower TCRbeta repertoire diversity, measured by the inverse Simpson index, than their healthy co-twins. Compared with healthy twins, IBD patients had fewer clonotypes in common with other individuals, a difference most pronounced in patients showing signs of disease activity. Background noise and inter-individual variability may have been introduced into the repertoires by the differing immunosuppressive treatments among patients. Concordant and discordant twins showed no difference in repertoire similarity, possibly because of limited statistical power. The results gave no support for a single strong signal or clonotype linked to IBD.

A word on this clonotype: The target of this receptor is not known.

The CDR3, cysteine through phenylalanine, is 19 amino acids long. No DNA appears here. From a lookup of the germline V gene (reference sequence), CDR1 and CDR2 are SGHAT and FQDESV. Sequencing used blood. The sequence links TRBV11-1 to TRBJ1-2. This TCR derives from a human donor with ulcerative colitis or Crohn's disease, or a healthy co-twin of an affected twin (not recorded which). The CDR3 in this case is CASSPISRLVGWSGYGYTF. Full variable domain (CDR3 extended with the reference TRBV11-1 and TRBJ1-2 proteins): EAEVAQSPRYKITEKSQAVAFWCDPISGHATLYWYRQILGQGPELLVQFQDESVVDDSQLPKDRFSAERLKGVDSTLKIQPAELGDSAMYLCASSPISRLVGWSGYGYTFGSGTRLTVV.